A single sample gave rise to the 26 T cell receptor beta chains below, sequenced in a study of post-analysis software for immune sequencing data. Study-wide results and caveats: Patients showed TRBV5-6, TRBV5-1 and TRBV20-1 among roughly five TRBV segments more frequent than in controls.

Unique-molecular-identifier-tagged TCR beta cDNA libraries were used. One entry per CDR3 protein results from TCRdb running MiXCR on the PCR reads. The table records about 770,000 distinct CDR3 sequences, about 43% of them present only once. For these TCRs, the target antigens are not known. Source material: blood. The receptors shown here come from a girl aged 5-17 years with multiple sclerosis.

V is TRBV9 and J is TRBJ1-2; TRBD1 agrees at 7 bases. This CDR3 region has 14 residues. Germline V gene sequence: CDR1 SGDLS, CDR2 YYNGEE. J gave up 4 bases and V 3 bases, and 6 bases lay outside the gene matches. CDR3 DNA: TGTGCCAGCAGCGATAAGACAGGGACCTATGGCTACACCTTC. It is translated as CASSDKTGTYGYTF.

The rearrangement uses TRBV10-3 and TRBJ1-1, with 7 bases lining up with TRBD1. The V gene end was trimmed by 0 bases and the J gene end by 3 bases; junction bases not matched to a gene: 10. Germline V CDR1 and CDR2: ENHRY, SYGVKD. The CDR3 runs 17 residues. Written as DNA, the CDR3 is TGTGCCATCAGTGAGTCCAGGACAGGAGTCGGAGACACTGAAGCTTTCTTT. Protein: CAISESRTGVGDTEAFF.

The rearrangement joins TRBV6-1 to TRBJ2-5, with a tentative D call TRBD2 (7 bases). Germline assignment: CDR1 MNHNS and CDR2 SASEGT. The V gene lost 7 bases and the J gene lost 2 bases, with 20 bases spanning the gap. CDR3 length: 16 amino acids. The CDR3 DNA reads as TGTGCCAGCAAGGGGAGGGACACGAGATATCAAGAGACCCAGTACTTC. Translation: CASKGRDTRYQETQYF.

This clonotype has only a few counts. This sequence joins TRBV20-1 and TRBJ2-1, with D uncertain. The CDR3 sequence is 11 residues long. Germline loops: CDR1 DFQATT, CDR2 SNEGSKA (reference sequence). V was cut by 5 bases and J by 9 bases, with 11 bases left in between. The CDR3 DNA reads TGCAGTGCTTTATTAGTGGGTGAGCAGTTCTTC. As protein: CSALLVGEQFF.

A few counts support this clonotype. This rearrangement joins TRBV7-9 to TRBJ2-4; 8 bases map to TRBD2. Judging by the DNA end, TRBJ2-7 fits better; the J call may be wrong. CDR3 length: 15 residues. The germline gives CDR1 SEHNR, CDR2 FQNEAQ (reference sequence). CDR3 nucleotides: TGTGCCAGCACCCAATCCGGGACTAGGGGATACGAGCAGTACTTC. It codes for CASTQSGTRGYEQYF.

The V gene is TRBV29-1, the J gene TRBJ2-3, with D possibly TRBD2 on 7 matching bases. The germline V gene has CDR1 SQVTM and CDR2 ANQGSEA. Trimming took 2 bases from V and 3 from J, leaving 9 bases between them. The CDR3 totals 13 residues. CDR3: CSVERGGTDTQYF. The CDR3 DNA reads TGCAGCGTTGAAAGGGGGGGGACAGATACGCAGTATTTT.

The chain employs TRBV12-3 or TRBV12-4 and TRBJ1-1; weak D call: TRBD1 (5 bases). The V end was cut by 5 bases, the J end by 7 bases, with 17 bases between. The CDR3 length is 14 residues. The CDR3 protein is CASSALGALVEAFF. Here the CDR3 DNA reads TGTGCCAGCAGTGCCCTAGGGGCACTCGTTGAAGCTTTCTTT.

The CDR3 nucleotides read TGTGCCACCAGCAGAGATGCCAGGGACAATGAGCAGTTCTTC. Amino acids: CATSRDARDNEQFF. This sequence joins TRBV15 and TRBJ2-1; possible D gene TRBD1, 5 bases. The V gene's germline CDR1 is LNHNV and CDR2 YYDKDF (reference sequence). CDR3 length: 14 residues. Trimming cost V 0 bases and J 5 bases, with 8 bases left between them.

The gene calls are TRBV20-1 and TRBJ2-3; D remains ambiguous. Germline-derived CDR1 and CDR2 are DFQATT and SNEGSKA (reference sequence). V was cut by 7 bases and J by 0 bases, with 5 bases left in between. This CDR3 region has 11 residues. The CDR3: CSGHSTDTQYF. CDR3 bases: TGCAGTGGCCACAGCACAGATACGCAGTATTTT.

This clonotype was found a few times. This sequence joins TRBV28 and TRBJ2-7; TRBD1 might be the D (6 bases). Trimming stripped 7 bases from V and 3 bases from J, with 13 bases between. Germline V CDR1 and CDR2: MDHEN, SYDVKM. This CDR3 has 13 residues. The DNA for the CDR3 is TGTGCCAGCATGGGGACACTCAACTACGAGCAGTACTTC. Translated, it gives CASMGTLNYEQYF.

The chain joins TRBV12-3 or TRBV12-4 to TRBJ2-7, with 10 positions matching TRBD2. Losses at the gene ends were 5 bases for V and 2 bases for J; bases not matched to a gene: 9. There are 16 residues in the CDR3. This chain's CDR3 is CASSPHSGRTAYEQYF. The CDR3 DNA reads as TGTGCCAGCAGTCCCCATAGCGGGAGGACGGCCTACGAGCAGTACTTC.

The chain is built from TRBV29-1 and TRBJ2-7, with D perhaps being TRBD1 or TRBD2 (6 bases each). V was pared by 6 bases and J by 0 bases, with 12 bases between. Per the germline V gene, CDR1 is SQVTM and CDR2 is ANQGSEA. The CDR3 is 13 residues long. The CDR3 sequence is CSVLGGRSYEQYF. The CDR3 DNA follows: TGCAGCGTCCTGGGGGGCCGCTCCTACGAGCAGTACTTC.

The chain links TRBV13 to TRBJ2-5, with TRBD2 as a possible D gene (5 bases). The CDR3 runs to 15 residues. Trimming took 1 base from V and 2 from J, leaving 11 bases between them. The V gene's germline CDR1 is PRHDT and CDR2 FYEKMQ (reference sequence). For the CDR3, the DNA is TGTGCCAGCAGCTTAGAGGGAGACTTGCAAGAGACCCAGTACTTC. Protein: CASSLEGDLQETQYF.

This clonotype was counted a few times. The V and J genes are TRBV6-1 and TRBJ2-1, with a possible D match to TRBD2 (6 bases). The CDR3 runs 15 residues. CDR1 and CDR2 from the germline V gene are MNHNS and SASEGT. The ends were cut back, 4 bases at V and 8 bases at J, with 18 bases in the middle. CDR3 DNA sequence: TGTGCCAGCAGTGCAGGGAGGCCCCCGGCAGATGAGCAGTTCTTC. Its protein product is CASSAGRPPADEQFF.

This sequence joins TRBV27 and TRBJ2-7; D tentatively reads TRBD1 or TRBD2 (5 bases each). Between the trimmed V and J ends, which lost 8 bases and 3 bases, there was a span of 11 bases. The CDR3 extends over 12 amino acids. Germline CDR1 is MNHEY and CDR2 is SMNVEV (reference sequence). CDR3 in amino acids: CASLGPNYEQYF. CDR3 coding DNA: TGTGCCAGCCTGGGACCGAACTACGAGCAGTACTTC.

The chain has TRBV12-3 or TRBV12-4 and TRBJ2-1; no clear D gene. Trimming cost V 7 bases and J 8 bases, with 24 bases left between them. This CDR3 contains 16 residues. CDR3: CASTPPTGRYRDEQFF. The CDR3 region has the DNA TGTGCCAGCACCCCACCGACGGGCAGGTATAGGGATGAGCAGTTCTTC.

The gene calls are TRBV11-2 and TRBJ2-3; TRBD2 aligns across 7 bases. The trim removed 2 bases at V and 3 bases at J, leaving 8 bases unmatched. Germline V lookup: CDR1 SGHAT, CDR2 FQNNGV. The CDR3 runs to 16 residues. The CDR3 DNA follows: TGTGCCAGCAGCTTAATCCCTAGCGGAGTAACAGATACGCAGTATTTT. It codes for CASSLIPSGVTDTQYF.

The V call is TRBV12-3 or TRBV12-4, the J call TRBJ1-1; D is perhaps TRBD1 (6 bases). Deletions cut 6 bases from V and 3 bases from J, with 11 bases between. The CDR3 extends over 13 amino acids. The CDR3 region has the DNA TGTGCCAGCAGCCGAGGGGGTTACACTGAAGCTTTCTTT. This codes for CASSRGGYTEAFF.

This clonotype was detected a few times. A read error may explain this, as a much larger clone is one base away. The V and J genes are TRBV7-2 and TRBJ1-6; D not resolved. Germline V gene data show CDR1 as SGHTA and CDR2 as FQGNSA. The CDR3 covers 15 residues. In DNA form, the CDR3 reads TGTGCCAGCAGCTTAGCGCCCTCCTATAATTCACCCCGCCACTTT. This sequence encodes CASSLAPSYNSPRHF.

The rearrangement links TRBV4-3 to TRBJ1-2; D is unresolved. The CDR3 has 16 amino acids. V was clipped by 0 bases and J by 6 bases, with 17 bases between them. Germline assignment: CDR1 LGHNA and CDR2 YSLEER. CDR3 region: CASSQDVVAAWDGYTF. CDR3 sequence (DNA): TGCGCCAGCAGCCAAGATGTCGTGGCAGCGTGGGATGGCTACACCTTC.

This rearrangement joins TRBV7-3 to TRBJ1-2; D remains ambiguous. In germline, CDR1 is SGHTA, CDR2 FQGTGA. The V gene lost 3 bases and the J gene lost 0 bases, with 14 bases spanning the gap. The CDR3 is 16 residues long. The CDR3 loop is CASSFPRQEANYGYTF. CDR3 sequence (DNA): TGTGCCAGCAGCTTCCCCCGGCAGGAAGCTAACTATGGCTACACCTTC.

V gene TRBV9 combines with J gene TRBJ1-2; TRBD1 is a possible D gene (5 bases). CDR1 and CDR2 (germline): SGDLS, YYNGEE. This CDR3 contains 14 residues. Trimming cost V 4 bases and J 6 bases, with 16 bases left between them. The CDR3 bases are TGTGCCAGCAGCCCAAGCAGGGCCTCCGATGGCTACACCTTC. Translation: CASSPSRASDGYTF.

The rearrangement joins TRBV12-3 or TRBV12-4 to TRBJ1-1; the D gene is possibly TRBD1 (6 bases). Trimming shortened V by 1 base and J by 8 bases, and 14 bases separated the two germline ends. There are 14 residues in the CDR3. CDR3 nucleotides: TGTGCCAGCAGTTTAGTTGGGGGGCCGGCGGAAGCTTTCTTT. This translates into CASSLVGGPAEAFF.

J is TRBJ1-2 and V is TRBV12-3 or TRBV12-4; no definite D call. This CDR3 region has 17 residues. Trimming stripped 5 bases from V and 1 base from J, with 20 bases between. CDR3 sequence reads: CASSLEGVPNFNYGYTF. CDR3 DNA: TGTGCCAGCAGTCTCGAAGGCGTTCCTAACTTTAACTATGGCTACACCTTC.

In DNA form, the CDR3 reads TGCAGCGTTGAAGATAGGAGGGGGCCCGTACGCGGGCAGTACTTC. Its translation: CSVEDRRGPVRGQYF. V gene TRBV29-1 combines with J gene TRBJ2-7; D possibly corresponds to TRBD1 (7 bases). The CDR3 runs to 15 residues. V dropped 0 bases and J dropped 9 bases, with 21 bases sitting between them. CDR1 is SQVTM and CDR2 is ANQGSEA in the germline V gene.

The V call is TRBV27, the J call TRBJ2-7; D possibly corresponds to TRBD1 (5 bases). The CDR3 sequence is 14 residues long. Germline V CDR1 and CDR2: MNHEY, SMNVEV (reference sequence). Trimming removed 6 bases at V and 3 bases at J, with 15 bases between. The CDR3 reads CASSFSRVNYEQYF. The CDR3 DNA is TGTGCCAGCAGCTTCTCCAGGGTGAACTACGAGCAGTACTTC.